This TCR beta chain was profiled in a study of blood T cells in healthy people across ages. The CDR3 runs 13 residues. Trimming stripped 5 bases from V and 1 base from J, with 5 bases between. Germline values: CDR1 SGHTA, CDR2 FQGNSA. At least ten counts were recorded for this clonotype. Together with a sample-barcoded 5' primer, a J-beta primer mix was included in a second PCR lasting about 7 to 11 cycles. Individual samples furnished no less than 2.5 million CDR3-containing paired-end reads apiece. MiXCR, run by TCRdb on the 5' RACE reads, gives a single entry per CDR3 protein. The profile shows about a million distinct CDR3 sequences, around 49% of them singletons.

This rearrangement joins TRBV7-2 to TRBJ2-2; D is undetermined. The sample comprised blood. The sequence came from a man aged 25 to 45 in good health. The CDR3 region has the DNA TGTGCCAGCAGCCTATTGAACACCGGGGAGCTGTTTTTT. Its translation: CASSLLNTGELFF.